This T cell receptor (beta chain) was captured in a study of cytomegalovirus exposure and HLA in healthy donors. Overall study findings and caveats: In a later analysis, productive TCRs from donors in an Asian-associated ancestry cluster reportedly carried fewer N-insertions than the cohort mean.

Germline CDR1 and CDR2: WSHSY and SAAADI. CDR3 length equals 15 residues. Trimming stripped 2 bases from V and 5 bases from J, with 15 bases between. Remarks on this clone: Its cognate antigen is unknown.

The primer mix had 60 Vbeta and 13 Jbeta primers. Per the study methods: Later reanalysis found 80 million or so unique TCR beta chains, around 10 million of them shared. Only in-frame clones appear in the TCRdb table, and some are missing; sequencing was by immunoSEQ multiplex PCR. The V and J calls and clone size are taken from that table; D and trimming were inferred from the DNA. This sample has some 60,000 clones, with about 84% found just once. This chain uses TRBV10-2 with TRBJ1-2; weak D call: TRBD1 (5 bases). The sequenced sample consisted of PBMCs. The clonotype originates from a male donor in good health and CMV-seronegative. The CDR3 sequence is CASSERRGSDYGYTF. DNA of the CDR3: TGCGCCAGCAGTGAGCGGAGGGGCTCGGATTATGGCTACACCTTC.